The entry that follows covers one T cell receptor beta chain sequence. Assay: immunoSEQ multiplex PCR; the TCRdb copy retains only in-frame clones and omits some. The sample carries approximately 490,000 clones, roughly 87% recorded once. Participants, roughly 18 to 90 years old, spanned about 26 US areas. Cohort assignment relied on participant-reported clinical history. For recovered donors of Cohort 3, there were two negative PCRs, clearance, or symptom resolution. Germline CDR1 reads SGHNT; CDR2 reads YYREEE (reference sequence). This CDR3 has 16 amino acids. Trimming left V 0 bases short and J 0 bases short, with 13 bases between. The data originate from a study of blood T cell repertoires in COVID-19. Whole-study context: From the United States, Italy and Spain came samples of acute and convalescent COVID-19.

This sequence was found in a young woman who had recovered from COVID-19. J is TRBJ2-7 and V is TRBV5-4, with D possibly being TRBD1 (6 bases). The sample consisted of PBMCs or T cells enriched from blood (not recorded which). CDR3 sequence: CASSLGSGTTSYEQYF. The DNA of the CDR3 is TGTGCCAGCAGCTTGGGGTCCGGGACAACCTCCTACGAGCAGTACTTC.